The entry below describes one TCR beta chain. The antigen is not known. This PCR relied on a set of 60 Vbeta primers and 13 Jbeta primers. The table came from immunoSEQ multiplex PCR; TCRdb's copy has only in-frame clones and leaves some out. The table records under 200,000 clones, approximately 82% of them present only once. This sample stems from a study of cytomegalovirus exposure and HLA in healthy donors. Study outcomes and limitations: The sole available immune exposure information was CMV serostatus.

CDR3 length: 12 amino acids. Trimming took 3 bases from V and 1 from J, leaving 3 bases between them. Per germline, CDR1 LGHNA and CDR2 YNFKEQ. This clonotype was sampled from a woman aged 18-30 years in good health and CMV-seronegative. The sequencing input was PBMCs. The gene calls are TRBV4-2 and TRBJ2-5; D gene unclear. For the CDR3, the DNA is TGTGCCAGCAGCCACCTCCAAGAGACCCAGTACTTC. Encoded protein: CASSHLQETQYF.